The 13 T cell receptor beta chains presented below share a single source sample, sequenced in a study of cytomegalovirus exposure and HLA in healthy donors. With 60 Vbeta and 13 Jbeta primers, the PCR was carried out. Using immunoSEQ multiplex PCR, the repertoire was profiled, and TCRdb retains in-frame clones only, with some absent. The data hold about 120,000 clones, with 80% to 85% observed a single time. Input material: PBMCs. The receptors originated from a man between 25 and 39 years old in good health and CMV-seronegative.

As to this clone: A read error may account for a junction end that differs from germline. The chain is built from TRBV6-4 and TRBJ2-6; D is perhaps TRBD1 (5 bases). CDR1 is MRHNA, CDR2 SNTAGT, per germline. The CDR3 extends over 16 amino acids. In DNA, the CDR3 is TGTGCCAGCTCTCCCGCGGCAAGCTCTGGGGCCAACGGCCTGACTTTC. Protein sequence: CASSPAASSGANGLTF.

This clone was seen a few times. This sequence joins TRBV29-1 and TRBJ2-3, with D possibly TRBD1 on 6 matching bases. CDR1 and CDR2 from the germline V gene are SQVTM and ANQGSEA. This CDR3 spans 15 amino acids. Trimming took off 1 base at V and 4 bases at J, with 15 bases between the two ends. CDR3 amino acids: CSVEGGRTGSDTQYF. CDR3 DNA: TGCAGCGTTGAAGGGGGAAGAACAGGGTCAGATACGCAGTATTTT.

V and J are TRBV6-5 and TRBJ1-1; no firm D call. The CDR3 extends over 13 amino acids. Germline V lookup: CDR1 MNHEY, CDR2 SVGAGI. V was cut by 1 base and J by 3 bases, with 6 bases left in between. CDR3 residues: CASSYLRYTEAFF. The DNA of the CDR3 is TGTGCCAGCAGTTACTTGAGATACACTGAAGCTTTCTTT.

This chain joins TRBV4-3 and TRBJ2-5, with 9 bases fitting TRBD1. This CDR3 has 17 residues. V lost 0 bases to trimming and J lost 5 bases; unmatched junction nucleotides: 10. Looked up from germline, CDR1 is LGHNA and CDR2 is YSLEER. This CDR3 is CASSQEALDRGWETQYF. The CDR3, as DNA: TGCGCCAGCAGCCAAGAAGCTTTGGACAGGGGTTGGGAGACCCAGTACTTC.

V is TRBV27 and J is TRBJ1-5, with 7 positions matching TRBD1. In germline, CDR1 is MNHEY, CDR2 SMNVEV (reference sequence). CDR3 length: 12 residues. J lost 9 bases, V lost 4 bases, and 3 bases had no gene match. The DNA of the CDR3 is TGTGCCAGCAGTTCACCAGGGGGGCCCCAGCATTTT. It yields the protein CASSSPGGPQHF.

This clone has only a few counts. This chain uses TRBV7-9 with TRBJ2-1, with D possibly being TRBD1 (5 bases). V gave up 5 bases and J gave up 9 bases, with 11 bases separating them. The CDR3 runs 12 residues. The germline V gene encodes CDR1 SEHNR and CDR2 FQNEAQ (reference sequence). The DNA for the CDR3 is TGTGCCAGCAGCCCTCAGGGAACTGAGCAGTTCTTC. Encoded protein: CASSPQGTEQFF.

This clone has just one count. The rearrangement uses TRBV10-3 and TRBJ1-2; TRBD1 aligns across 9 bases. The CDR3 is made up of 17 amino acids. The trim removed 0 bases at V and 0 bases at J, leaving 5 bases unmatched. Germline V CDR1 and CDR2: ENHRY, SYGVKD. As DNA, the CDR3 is TGTGCCATCAGTGAGTCAGACCACAGGGGGCCTAACTATGGCTACACCTTC. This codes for CAISESDHRGPNYGYTF.

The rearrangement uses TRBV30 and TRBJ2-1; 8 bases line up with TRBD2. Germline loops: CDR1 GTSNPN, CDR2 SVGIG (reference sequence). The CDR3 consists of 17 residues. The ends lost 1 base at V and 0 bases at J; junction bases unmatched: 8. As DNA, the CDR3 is TGTGCCTGGAGTGGGACTAGCATTTATCGCTCCTACAATGAGCAGTTCTTC. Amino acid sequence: CAWSGTSIYRSYNEQFF.

The DNA of the CDR3 is TGTGCCAGCAGTCCGAGGACAGGGTCCCAGTTCCCAGAGACCCAGTACTTC. Encoded protein: CASSPRTGSQFPETQYF. This rearrangement joins TRBV2 to TRBJ2-5; 8 nucleotides match TRBD1. J gave up 4 bases and V 5 bases, and 15 bases lay outside the gene matches. Germline V gene lookup returns CDR1 SNHLY and CDR2 FYNNEI. The CDR3 consists of 17 residues.

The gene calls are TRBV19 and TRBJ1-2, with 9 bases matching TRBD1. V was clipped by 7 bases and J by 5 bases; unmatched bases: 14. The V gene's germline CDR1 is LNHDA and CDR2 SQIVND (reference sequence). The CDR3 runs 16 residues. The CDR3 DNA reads TGTGCCAGTACCAACACCGGGACAGGGATATGGTATGGCTACACCTTC. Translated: CASTNTGTGIWYGYTF.

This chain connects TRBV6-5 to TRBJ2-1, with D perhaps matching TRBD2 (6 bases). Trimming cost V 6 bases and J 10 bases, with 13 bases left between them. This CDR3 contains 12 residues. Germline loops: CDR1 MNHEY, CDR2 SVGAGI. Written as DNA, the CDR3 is TGTGCCAGCAGCCCTCGGGGACTGGAGCAGTTCTTC. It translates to CASSPRGLEQFF.

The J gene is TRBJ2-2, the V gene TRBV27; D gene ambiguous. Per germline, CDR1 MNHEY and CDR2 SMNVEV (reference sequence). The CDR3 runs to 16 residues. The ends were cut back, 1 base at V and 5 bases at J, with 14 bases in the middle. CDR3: CASSLWPSGDTGELFF. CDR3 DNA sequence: TGTGCCAGCAGTTTATGGCCTAGTGGAGATACCGGGGAGCTGTTTTTT.

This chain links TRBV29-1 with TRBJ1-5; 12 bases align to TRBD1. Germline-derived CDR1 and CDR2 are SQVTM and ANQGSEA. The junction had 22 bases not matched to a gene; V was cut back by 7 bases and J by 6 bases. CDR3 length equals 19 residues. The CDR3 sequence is CSASGGQGAGGVFGQPQHF. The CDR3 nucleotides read TGCAGCGCCTCCGGGGGACAGGGGGCAGGGGGTGTGTTCGGTCAGCCCCAGCATTTT.